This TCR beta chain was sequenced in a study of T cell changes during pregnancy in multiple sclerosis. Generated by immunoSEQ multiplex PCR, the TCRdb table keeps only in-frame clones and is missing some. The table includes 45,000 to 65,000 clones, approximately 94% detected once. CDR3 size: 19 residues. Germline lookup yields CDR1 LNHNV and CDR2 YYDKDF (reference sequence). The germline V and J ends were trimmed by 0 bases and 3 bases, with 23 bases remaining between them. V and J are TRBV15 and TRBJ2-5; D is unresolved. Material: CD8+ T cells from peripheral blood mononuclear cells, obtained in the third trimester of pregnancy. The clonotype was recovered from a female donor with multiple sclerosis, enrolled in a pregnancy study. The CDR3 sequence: CATSRDLDGKTLYEETQYF. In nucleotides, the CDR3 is TGTGCCACCAGCAGAGATCTTGACGGCAAGACTCTATATGAAGAGACCCAGTACTTC. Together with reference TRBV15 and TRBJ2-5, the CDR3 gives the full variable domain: DAMVIQNPRYQVTQFGKPVTLSCSQTLNHNVMYWYQQKSSQAPKLLFHYYDKDFNNEADTPDNFQSRRPNTSFCFLDIRSPGLGDTAMYLCATSRDLDGKTLYEETQYFGPGTRLLVL.